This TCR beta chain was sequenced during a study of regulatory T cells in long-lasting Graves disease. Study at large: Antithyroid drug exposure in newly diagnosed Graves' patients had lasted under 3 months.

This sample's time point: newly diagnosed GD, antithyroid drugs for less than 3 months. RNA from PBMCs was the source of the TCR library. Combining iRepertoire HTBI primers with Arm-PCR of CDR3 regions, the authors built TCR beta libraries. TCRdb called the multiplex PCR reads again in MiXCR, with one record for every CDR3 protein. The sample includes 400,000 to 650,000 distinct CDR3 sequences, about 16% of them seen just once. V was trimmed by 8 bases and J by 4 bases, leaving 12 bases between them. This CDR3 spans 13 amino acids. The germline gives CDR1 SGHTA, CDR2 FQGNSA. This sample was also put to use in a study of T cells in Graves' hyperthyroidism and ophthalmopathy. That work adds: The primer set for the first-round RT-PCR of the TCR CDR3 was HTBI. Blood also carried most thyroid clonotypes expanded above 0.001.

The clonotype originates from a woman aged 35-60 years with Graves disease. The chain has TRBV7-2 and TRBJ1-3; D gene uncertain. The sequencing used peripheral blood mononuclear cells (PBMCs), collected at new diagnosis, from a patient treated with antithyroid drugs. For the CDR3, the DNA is TGTGCCAGCCAATATAGTGCCGGAAACACCATATATTTT. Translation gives CASQYSAGNTIYF.